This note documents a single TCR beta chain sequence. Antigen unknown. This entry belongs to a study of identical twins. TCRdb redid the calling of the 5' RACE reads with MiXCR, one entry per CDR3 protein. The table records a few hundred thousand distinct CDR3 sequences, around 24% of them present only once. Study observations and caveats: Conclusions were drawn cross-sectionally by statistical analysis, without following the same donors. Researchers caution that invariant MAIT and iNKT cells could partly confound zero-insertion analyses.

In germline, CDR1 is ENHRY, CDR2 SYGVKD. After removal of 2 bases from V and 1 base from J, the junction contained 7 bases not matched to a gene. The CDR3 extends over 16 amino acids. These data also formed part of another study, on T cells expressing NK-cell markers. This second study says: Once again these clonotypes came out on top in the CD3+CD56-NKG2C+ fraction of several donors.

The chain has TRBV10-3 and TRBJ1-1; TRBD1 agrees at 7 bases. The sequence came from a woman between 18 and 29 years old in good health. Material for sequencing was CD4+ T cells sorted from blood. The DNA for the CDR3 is TGTGCCATCAGTGAGACTGGACAGGCGCCGAACACTGAAGCTTTCTTT. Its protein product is CAISETGQAPNTEAFF.